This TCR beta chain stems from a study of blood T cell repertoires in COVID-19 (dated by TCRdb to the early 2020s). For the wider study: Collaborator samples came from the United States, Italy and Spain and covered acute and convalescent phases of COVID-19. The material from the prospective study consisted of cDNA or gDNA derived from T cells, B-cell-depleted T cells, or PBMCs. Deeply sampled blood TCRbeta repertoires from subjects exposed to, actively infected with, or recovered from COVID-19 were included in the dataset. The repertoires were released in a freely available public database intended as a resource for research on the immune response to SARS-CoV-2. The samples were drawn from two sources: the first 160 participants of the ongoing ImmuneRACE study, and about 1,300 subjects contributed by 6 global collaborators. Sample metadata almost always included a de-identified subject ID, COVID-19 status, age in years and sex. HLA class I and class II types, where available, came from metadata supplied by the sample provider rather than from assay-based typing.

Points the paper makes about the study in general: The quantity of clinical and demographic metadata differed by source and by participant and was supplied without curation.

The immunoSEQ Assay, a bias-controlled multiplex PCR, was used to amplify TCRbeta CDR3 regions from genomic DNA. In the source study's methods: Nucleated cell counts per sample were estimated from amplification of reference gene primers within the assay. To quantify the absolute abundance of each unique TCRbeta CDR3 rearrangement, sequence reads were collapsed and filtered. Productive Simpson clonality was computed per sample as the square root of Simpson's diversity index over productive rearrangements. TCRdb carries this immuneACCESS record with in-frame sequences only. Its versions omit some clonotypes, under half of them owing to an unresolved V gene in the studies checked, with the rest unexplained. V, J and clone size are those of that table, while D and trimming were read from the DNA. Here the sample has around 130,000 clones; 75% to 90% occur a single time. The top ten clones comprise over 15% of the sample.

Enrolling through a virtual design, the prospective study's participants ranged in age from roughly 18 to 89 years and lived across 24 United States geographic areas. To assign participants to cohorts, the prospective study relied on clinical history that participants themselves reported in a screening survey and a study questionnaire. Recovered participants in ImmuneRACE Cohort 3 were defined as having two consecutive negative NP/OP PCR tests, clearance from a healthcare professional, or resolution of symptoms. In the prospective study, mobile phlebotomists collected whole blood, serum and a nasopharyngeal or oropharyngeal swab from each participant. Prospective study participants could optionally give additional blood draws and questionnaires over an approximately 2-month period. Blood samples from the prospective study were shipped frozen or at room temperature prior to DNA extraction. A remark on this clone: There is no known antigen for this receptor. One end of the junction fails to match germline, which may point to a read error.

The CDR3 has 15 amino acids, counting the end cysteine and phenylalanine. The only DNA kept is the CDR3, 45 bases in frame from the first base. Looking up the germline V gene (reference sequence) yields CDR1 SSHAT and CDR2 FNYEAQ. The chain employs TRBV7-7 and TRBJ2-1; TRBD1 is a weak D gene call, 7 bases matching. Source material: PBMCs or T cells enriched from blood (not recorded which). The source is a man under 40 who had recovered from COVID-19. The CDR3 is CASSLKQGRLAEQFF. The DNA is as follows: TGTGCTAGCAGCTTAAAACAGGGGAGGCTCGCTGAGCAGTTCTTC.